The T cell receptor (beta chain) described here comes from a study of response to subunit inactivated influenza vaccine (dated by TCRdb to the late 2010s). With respect to the entire study: Deep quantitative profiling of the T cell receptor repertoire was used in the study to follow responses to a trivalent subunit inactivated influenza vaccine.

The CDR3, cysteine through phenylalanine, is 19 amino acids long. Here the CDR3 DNA is all that survives: 57 bases in frame from base 1. CDR1 ENHRY and CDR2 SYGVKD were looked up in the germline V gene. V is trimmed back by 4 bases and J by 7 bases, and the junction contains 18 bases that no gene match accounts for. The method behind the library was RT-PCR. The listed sequencing device is Illumina HiSeq 2500. TCRdb trimmed public reads at Q25 via fastp, called clones via MiXCR and kept in-frame beta chains. Identical CDR3 protein sequences are pooled into one entry, listed with their most common genes and DNA. The sample table holds around 570,000 distinct CDR3 sequences, of which over 9% were seen once. More than 9.5% of the sample belongs to the ten largest clones. Overall results and qualifications from the work: It was suggested by the authors that each seasonal influenza vaccination may recruit only a limited number of new T cells.

This clonotype occurred a few times. It has no known antigen specificity. Nothing much larger sits one base from this clone, and base qualities are not available. The sample was also reused in another study, on T cells expressing NK-cell markers. That second report states: TCR beta cDNA libraries were made by 5'RACE template switching that added a universal primer site and unique molecular identifiers. Three sorted T-cell subsets (CD3+CD56+NKG2C+, CD3+CD56+NKG2C- and CD3+CD56-NKG2C+) from seven to nine donors had their TCR beta-chain repertoires profiled. Seven of the eight sequenced donors were HCMV-seropositive and one was HCMV-seronegative. In several experiments an anti-gammadeltaTCR antibody was added to restrict sorting to alphabetaTCR-expressing T cells. For six donors, the dominant CD3+CD56+NKG2C+ clonotypes were among the top 10 CD8+ clonotypes and accounted for roughly 1.0-8% of CD8+ T cells. Those dominant clonotypes were again the most abundant among CD3+CD56-NKG2C+ cells in a handful of donors, at about 28.3-60.1%. Whether the expanded NKG2C-expressing T cell clones were specific for HCMV antigens remained unclear. The study sequenced eight donors, all healthy volunteers chosen at random: three men and five women. HCMV serostatus was determined by detecting HCMV-specific IgG in serum with a commercial ELISA kit. Peripheral blood mononuclear cells were isolated from blood by Ficoll density gradient centrifugation. For about 6 donors, bulk peripheral blood T-cell repertoires were additionally sequenced from unsorted PBMC. cDNA synthesis was primed from the TCR beta constant segment and was followed by two successive PCR amplification steps. Illumina HiSeq 2000/2500, MiSeq or NextSeq was used to sequence libraries as 2 x 150 bp reads. MIGEC was used to demultiplex reads and group reads by UMI, and MiTCR was used to assemble and quantify clonotypes. Only TCR cDNA sequences supported by at least two reads were kept to exclude erroneous sequences. The tcR package was used for downstream repertoire analysis, and clonotypes were matched across fractions by CDR3 nucleotide sequence plus V segment. VDJmatch was used to annotate antigen specificity against VDJdb, with one amino acid substitution in CDR3 allowed.

The TCR sequence derives from a man aged 45 to 65 who received an inactivated influenza vaccine. Donor details come from another sample of the same person, matched by shared clones. The chain is made from TRBV10-3 and TRBJ2-7, with TRBD2 matching 14 junction bases. The source was PBMCs from blood, collected on the day of vaccination. The CDR3 sequence is CAISGTGTSGGPFKGEQYF. Read as DNA, the sequence is TGTGCCATCAGTGGGACCGGGACTAGCGGGGGACCTTTCAAAGGGGAGCAGTACTTC.